The source of this TCR beta chain is a study of high-grade serous ovarian cancer treatment subgroups. Germline V lookup: CDR1 SGHNT, CDR2 YYREEE (reference sequence). The CDR3 is 16 amino acids. The V segment lost 7 bases and the J segment 1 base; nucleotides outside the gene matches: 11. Tumor samples were obtained before definitive surgery or chemotherapy. Measured with immunoSEQ multiplex PCR; TCRdb has only the in-frame clones, and not every one. This repertoire shows several thousand clones, 65% to 85% found once; its top ten account for approximately 10%. This TCR was sampled from a human donor with high-grade serous ovarian cancer. The specimen sequenced was tumor tissue. The chain joins TRBV5-4 to TRBJ2-3; 8 bases match TRBD1. CDR3 DNA sequence: TGTGCCAGCCGCCCGGGGTTGGACAGGGGCACAGATACGCAGTATTTT. As protein: CASRPGLDRGTDTQYF.